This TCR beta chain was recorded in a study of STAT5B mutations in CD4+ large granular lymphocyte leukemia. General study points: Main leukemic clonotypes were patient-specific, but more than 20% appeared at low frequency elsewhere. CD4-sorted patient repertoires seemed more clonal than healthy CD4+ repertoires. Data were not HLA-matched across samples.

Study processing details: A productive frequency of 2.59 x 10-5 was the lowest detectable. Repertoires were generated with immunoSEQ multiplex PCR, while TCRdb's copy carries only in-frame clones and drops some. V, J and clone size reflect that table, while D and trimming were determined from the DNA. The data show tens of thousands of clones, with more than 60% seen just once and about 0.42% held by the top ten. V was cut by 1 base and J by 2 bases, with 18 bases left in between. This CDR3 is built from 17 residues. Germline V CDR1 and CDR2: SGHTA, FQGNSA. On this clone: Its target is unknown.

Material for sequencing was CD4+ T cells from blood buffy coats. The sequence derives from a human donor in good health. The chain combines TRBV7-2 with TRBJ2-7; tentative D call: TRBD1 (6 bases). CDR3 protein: CASSLEGTHAVPYEQYF. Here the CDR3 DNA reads TGTGCCAGCAGCTTAGAGGGGACACACGCCGTACCCTACGAGCAGTACTTC.